A single sample is the source of the 12 T cell receptor beta chains below, sequenced in a study of T cell clonality in common variable immunodeficiency. General study results and limits: In common variable immunodeficiency, TCR beta chains reportedly carried fewer deletions and N-nucleotide insertions.

The antigens for these receptors are not known. Produced via immunoSEQ multiplex PCR; TCRdb's table is partial and in-frame only. Captured here are 20,000 to 25,000 clones, none seen once; the top ten comprise approximately 2.3%. Sequences were obtained from peripheral blood mononuclear cells. The receptors come from a human donor with common variable immunodeficiency.

This clone was seen many times. Sequencing ends 3 residues short of the CDR3 end; the germline J gene provides the rest. The chain recombines TRBV28 with TRBJ2-7; 10 nucleotides line up with TRBD2. CDR1 is MDHEN and CDR2 is SYDVKM in the germline V gene. Unmatched junction bases numbered 7, after V lost 6 bases and J lost 5 bases. The CDR3 has 14 residues. CDR3 protein: CASRVAGGLNEQYF. The CDR3 bases that were read are TGTGCCAGCAGAGTAGCGGGGGGTCTCAACGAG.

This clone was counted at least ten times. The read halts 3 residues ahead of the CDR3 end, with the missing end drawn from the germline J gene. The V call is TRBV7-2, the J call TRBJ1-1; D is unresolved. The germline V gene has CDR1 SGHTA and CDR2 FQGNSA. Trimming removed 2 bases from V and 3 bases from J, with 13 bases in between. The CDR3 is 15 amino acids. The CDR3 is CASSLRVSTHTEAFF. The covered CDR3 bases are TGTGCCAGCAGCTTACGGGTCAGCACCCACACTGAA.

At least ten counts were recorded for this clone. The read ends 3 residues shy of where the CDR3 ends; the end is completed using the germline J gene. V gene TRBV5-1 combines with J gene TRBJ2-3, with 13 bases identical to TRBD2. The J segment lost 4 bases and the V segment lost 5 bases, leaving 7 bases of the junction unmatched. CDR3 length: 16 residues. CDR1 and CDR2 (germline): SGHRS, YFSETQ. The CDR3 loop reads CASRIGTSGVSDTQYF. The CDR3 DNA, read in part, is TGCGCCAGCAGGATTGGGACTAGCGGGGTTTCAGATACG.

Ten or more counts support this clone. CDR3 DNA (partial): TGTGCCAGCAGCAGAGAGGAGGGGTTCACCGGGGAG. It specifies CASSREEGFTGE. The complete CDR3 sequence is CASSREEGFTGELFF. This chain links TRBV7-9 with TRBJ2-2; D is perhaps TRBD2 (6 bases). The DNA ends 3 residues before the CDR3 does, and the rest of the CDR3 is filled in from the germline J gene. The CDR3 contains 15 residues. Per germline, CDR1 SEHNR and CDR2 FQNEAQ (reference sequence). V lost 5 bases to trimming and J lost 4 bases, with 14 bases between them.

This clone was seen ten or more times. The read halts 3 residues ahead of the CDR3 end, with the missing end drawn from the germline J gene. The V gene is TRBV6-2 or TRBV6-3, the J gene TRBJ2-7, with D possibly being TRBD1 (6 bases). This CDR3 has 16 amino acids. The germline gives CDR1 MNHEY, CDR2 SVGEGT. The V end lost 2 bases, the J end lost 3 bases, and 17 bases lay between the germline ends. The part of the CDR3 DNA that was read is TGTGCCAGCAGTTACCCCCGGCCAGGGACATTCTACGAG. It is translated as CASSYPRPGTFYE. The full CDR3 reads CASSYPRPGTFYEQYF.

This clone was counted at least ten times. Read sequence stops 3 residues before the CDR3 end, and the germline J gene provides the missing end. This sequence joins TRBV7-2 and TRBJ2-5, with 8 nucleotides matching TRBD2. Germline V gene data show CDR1 as SGHTA and CDR2 as FQGNSA. The CDR3 length is 16 residues. CDR3 loop: CASRLAGPPRTETQYF. The covered CDR3 bases are TGTGCAAGTCGCTTAGCGGGGCCCCCCCGGACAGAGACC.

The sample holds many counts of this clone. The read halts 3 residues ahead of the CDR3 end, with the missing end drawn from the germline J gene. The V and J genes are TRBV2 and TRBJ2-5; maybe TRBD2 (6 bases). This CDR3 comprises 16 residues. V shed 6 bases and J shed 7 bases, with 24 bases lying between them. Per the germline V gene, CDR1 is SNHLY and CDR2 is FYNNEI. CDR3 bases read: TGTGCCAGCAGCGACTCGGGGACTCCAGGGAGCAGGACC. This gives the protein CASSDSGTPGSRT. The CDR3 reads in full as CASSDSGTPGSRTQYF.

This clone was seen only a few times. Read sequence stops 3 residues before the CDR3 end, and the germline J gene provides the missing end. V is TRBV10-2 and J is TRBJ2-5, with D perhaps given as TRBD1 or TRBD2 (5 bases each). This CDR3 contains 15 residues. The V and J ends lost 2 bases and 4 bases respectively, with 14 bases between them. The V gene's germline CDR1 is WSHSY and CDR2 SAAADI. This chain's CDR3 is CASSEIRAGRETQYF. Partial CDR3 DNA: TGCGCCAGCAGTGAGATTAGGGCAGGGAGAGAGACC.

This clone was counted many times. CDR3 sequence: CASSRQGSFNQPQHF. CDR3 DNA, as far as it was read: TGTGCCAGTAGTAGGCAGGGGAGTTTTAATCAGCCC. The genes are TRBV19 and TRBJ1-5; maybe TRBD1 (6 bases). Read coverage stops 3 residues before the CDR3 terminus; the germline J gene supplies the remainder. V lost 4 bases and J 4 bases, leaving 14 bases between the germline ends. CDR1 and CDR2 from the germline V gene are LNHDA and SQIVND (reference sequence). There are 15 residues in the CDR3.

This clone was detected many times. With the read ending 3 residues before the CDR3 end, the germline J gene is used to fill in that end. The chain links TRBV5-5 to TRBJ2-3; 8 bases align to TRBD1. Germline V gene data show CDR1 as SGHKS and CDR2 as YYEKEE (reference sequence). V was clipped by 4 bases and J by 3 bases; unmatched bases: 4. The CDR3 loop spans 14 amino acids. The CDR3 spells CASSAGQGTDTQYF. Incomplete CDR3 DNA: TGTGCCAGCAGCGCCGGACAGGGAACAGATACG.

This clone was observed many times. The read falls 3 residues short of the CDR3 end, and the missing part is taken from the germline J gene. The chain carries TRBV6-2 or TRBV6-3 and TRBJ1-5; TRBD1 is a possible D gene (5 bases). The CDR3 has 14 amino acids. The V end was cut by 1 base, the J end by 5 bases, with 9 bases between. Germline loops: CDR1 MNHEY, CDR2 SVGEGT. The CDR3: CASSYFRADQPQHF. Partial CDR3 DNA: TGTGCCAGCAGTTACTTCAGGGCAGATCAGCCC.

This clone was detected ten times or more. The CDR3 protein is CASSIETGGYEQYF. The CDR3 bases that were read are TGTGCCAGTAGTATTGAGACAGGGGGCTACGAG. The V and J genes are TRBV19 and TRBJ2-7; 9 bases align to TRBD1. Read coverage stops 3 residues before the CDR3 terminus; the germline J gene supplies the remainder. The CDR3 has 14 residues. Trimming took 3 bases from V and 3 from J; bases not matched to a gene: 3. Germline CDR1 reads LNHDA; CDR2 reads SQIVND (reference sequence).